This T cell receptor (beta chain) was sequenced in a study of blood T cells in healthy people across ages. Study findings and constraints: When one million T cells were used, diversity estimates were thought to be underestimates. TCR beta diversity tracked closely with naive T cell percentage.

Alongside a J-beta primer mix, a sample-barcoded 5' primer served in a second PCR lasting roughly 6 to 11 cycles. TCRdb independently ran MiXCR on the 5' RACE reads; one entry per CDR3 protein. This table has about 780,000 distinct CDR3 sequences, 35% to 60% appearing once. Notes on this clonotype: The antigen is not known.

Donors were healthy Caucasian individuals from Russia aged about 6 to 95. Total RNA extracted from each sample amounted to at least 5.5 micrograms. V was shortened by 7 bases and J by 3 bases, with 13 bases between the two germline ends. The germline CDR1 and CDR2 sequences are SGHVS and FQNEAQ. This CDR3 is built from 13 residues. The rearrangement joins TRBV7-8 to TRBJ2-7; D perhaps matches TRBD2 (6 bases). This sequence originates from an elderly man in good health. What was sequenced was blood. The CDR3, as DNA: TGTGCCAGCAACCCGGGACTCATCTACGAGCAGTACTTC. Translated, it gives CASNPGLIYEQYF.